Detailed here is one TCR beta chain. As yet, its antigen is unknown. Germline CDR1 and CDR2: KGHSH and LQKENI. The CDR3 has 17 residues. Trimming removed 3 bases from V and 6 bases from J; junction bases left unmatched: 14. Resections took place in Japan or China from the mid-2010s to the late 2010s. Sequenced by immunoSEQ multiplex PCR; TCRdb stores in-frame clones only, minus some. The data hold thousands of clones, with about 82% observed a single time. The data stem from a study of immune evolution from preneoplasia to lung adenocarcinoma. Whole-study results and caveats: Later-stage lesions appeared to have more T cells, more diversity, less clonality. From normal lung to invasive adenocarcinoma, top clone frequencies appeared to decrease.

Sequenced material: FFPE minimally invasive lung adenocarcinoma tissue. This clonotype was obtained from a person aged 55-85 years with lung adenocarcinoma. The V and J genes are TRBV18 and TRBJ2-1; 7 bases are a match to TRBD2. This CDR3 reads CASSPPPGREKGNEQFF. CDR3 nucleotide sequence: TGTGCCAGCTCACCGCCCCCTGGGCGGGAGAAGGGCAATGAGCAGTTCTTC.